A single sample gave rise to the 16 T cell receptor beta chains below, sequenced in a study of cytomegalovirus exposure and HLA in healthy donors. The PCR contained 60 Vbeta and 13 Jbeta primers. Clones were read by immunoSEQ multiplex PCR, and TCRdb kept only the in-frame ones, dropping some. The sample lists roughly 190,000 clones, approximately 86% occurring once. What was sequenced was PBMCs. These receptors all stem from a woman aged 18-29 years in good health and CMV-seronegative.

The chain is built from TRBV5-1 and TRBJ1-2, with 9 bases that match TRBD1. V lost 6 bases, J lost 2 bases, and 5 bases stayed unmatched. Germline loops: CDR1 SGHRS, CDR2 YFSETQ. CDR3 size: 14 residues. The CDR3: CASTTQGANYGYTF. The CDR3 coding sequence is TGCGCCAGCACGACACAGGGGGCGAACTATGGCTACACCTTC.

The J gene is TRBJ2-1, the V gene TRBV30; D unclear. Trimming removed 0 bases from V and 10 bases from J, with 4 bases in between. Germline V gene lookup returns CDR1 GTSNPN and CDR2 SVGIG (reference sequence). CDR3 length: 10 residues. The chain's CDR3 is CAWSVHEQFF. Here the CDR3 DNA reads TGTGCCTGGAGTGTACACGAGCAGTTCTTC.

This chain links TRBV4-1 with TRBJ2-7; D is perhaps TRBD1 (7 bases). Deletions cut 0 bases from V and 9 bases from J, with 27 bases between. The V gene's germline CDR1 is MGHRA and CDR2 YSYEKL. This CDR3 has 18 amino acids. In DNA, the CDR3 is TGCGCCAGCAGCCAAGAAAGGGGGGACAGTCCCGTCCGGACAGTGCAGTACTTC. Encoded protein: CASSQERGDSPVRTVQYF.

The chain has TRBV5-4 and TRBJ2-5, with D unresolved. This CDR3 region has 14 residues. Germline CDR1 and CDR2: SGHNT and YYREEE (reference sequence). V lost 4 bases to trimming and J lost 0 bases, with 10 bases between them. The CDR3 here is CASSIDKYQETQYF. The CDR3, as DNA: TGTGCCAGCAGCATTGACAAGTACCAAGAGACCCAGTACTTC.

The chain couples TRBV5-4 to TRBJ1-2; possibly TRBD1 for D (5 bases). CDR1 and CDR2 from the germline V gene are SGHNT and YYREEE (reference sequence). The V end was cut by 0 bases, the J end by 4 bases, with 10 bases between. The CDR3 is 14 amino acids. This CDR3 reads CASSLEGRGYGYTF. In nucleotides, the CDR3 is TGTGCCAGCAGCTTGGAGGGGCGGGGCTATGGCTACACCTTC.

This sequence joins TRBV6-6 and TRBJ1-4; 8 bases are a match to TRBD1. The junction had 7 bases not matched to a gene; V was cut back by 8 bases and J by 2 bases. CDR1 MNHNY and CDR2 SVGAGI come from the germline V gene (reference sequence). This CDR3 spans 15 amino acids. The CDR3 nucleotides are TGTGCCAGCTCGAGACGGACAGGGACTAATGAAAAACTGTTTTTT. This translates into CASSRRTGTNEKLFF.

The chain uses TRBV7-6 and TRBJ2-1; 10 bases match TRBD2. V trimming: 1 base; J trimming: 8 bases; junction bases outside the gene matches: 2. This CDR3 comprises 14 residues. Per the germline V gene, CDR1 is SGHVS and CDR2 is FNYEAQ. Here the CDR3 reads CASSLVGLAHEQFF. In DNA, the CDR3 is TGTGCCAGCAGCTTAGTGGGACTAGCGCATGAGCAGTTCTTC.

J is TRBJ2-3 and V is TRBV9, with D possibly matching TRBD2 (5 bases). Germline CDR1 is SGDLS and CDR2 is YYNGEE. Trimming stripped 4 bases from V and 0 bases from J, with 12 bases between. This CDR3 spans 15 amino acids. The CDR3 coding sequence is TGTGCCAGCAGCCTATGGACTGCTAGCACAGATACGCAGTATTTT. Translated: CASSLWTASTDTQYF.

V is TRBV27 and J is TRBJ2-7; tentative D call: TRBD2 (5 bases). The germline V gene encodes CDR1 MNHEY and CDR2 SMNVEV (reference sequence). V was pared by 6 bases and J by 3 bases, with 18 bases between. The CDR3 is 15 residues long. For the CDR3, the DNA is TGTGCCAGCAGCCCACTAGGAGTGCGGGTCTACGAGCAGTACTTC. Translating it yields CASSPLGVRVYEQYF.

J is TRBJ2-7 and V is TRBV4-1; D remains ambiguous. CDR3 length: 14 residues. Germline-derived CDR1 and CDR2 are MGHRA and YSYEKL. Trimming stripped 0 bases from V and 0 bases from J, with 6 bases between. The CDR3 spells CASSQERSSYEQYF. The DNA for the CDR3 is TGCGCCAGCAGCCAAGAACGGAGCTCCTACGAGCAGTACTTC.

There are a few counts of this clone. This rearrangement joins TRBV27 to TRBJ2-7; no clear D. Germline assignment: CDR1 MNHEY and CDR2 SMNVEV (reference sequence). This CDR3 has 14 amino acids. The ends were cut back, 1 base at V and 4 bases at J, with 11 bases in the middle. The CDR3 DNA reads as TGTGCCAGCAGTTTATTGGGCAGATTGTACGAGCAGTACTTC. Translated, it gives CASSLLGRLYEQYF.

This CDR3 reads CASSLDRINEKLFF. For the CDR3, the DNA is TGTGCCAGCAGTTTAGACAGGATAAATGAAAAACTGTTTTTT. The chain combines TRBV6-1 with TRBJ1-4; D might be TRBD1 (6 bases). This CDR3 is 14 amino acids long. CDR1 is MNHNS, CDR2 SASEGT, per germline. V lost 5 bases and J 5 bases, leaving 12 bases between the germline ends.

The rearrangement joins TRBV28 to TRBJ2-5; a weak D match, TRBD1 (6 bases). Trimming removed 4 bases from V and 1 base from J, with 13 bases in between. The CDR3 spans 15 residues. The germline CDR1 and CDR2 sequences are MDHEN and SYDVKM. CDR3 coding DNA: TGTGCCAGCAGTTCCCCGGGACATTTCCAAGAGACCCAGTACTTC. Amino acid sequence: CASSSPGHFQETQYF.

This rearrangement joins TRBV5-1 to TRBJ1-1, with TRBD1 as a possible D gene (5 bases). There are 15 residues in the CDR3. V lost 6 bases and J lost 0, with 15 bases in between. Germline V lookup: CDR1 SGHRS, CDR2 YFSETQ. CDR3 nucleotide sequence: TGCGCCAGCACTGAAGCCAGGGATATGAACACTGAAGCTTTCTTT. Its translation is CASTEARDMNTEAFF.

V and J are TRBV9 and TRBJ2-1, with 10 bases fitting TRBD2. J lost 3 bases, V lost 3 bases, and 12 bases had no gene match. CDR3 size: 18 residues. Germline V gives CDR1 SGDLS, CDR2 YYNGEE. CDR3 DNA sequence: TGTGCCAGCAGCGCGACCCCGACTAGCGGGCAGAACTACAATGAGCAGTTCTTC. Residues: CASSATPTSGQNYNEQFF.

V is TRBV15 and J is TRBJ2-2; TRBD2 is a possible D gene (6 bases). The length of the CDR3 is 16 residues. Trimming left V 0 bases short and J 1 base short, with 9 bases between. Germline V gene sequence: CDR1 LNHNV, CDR2 YYDKDF (reference sequence). CDR3 in amino acids: CATSRELARNTGELFF. CDR3 nucleotide sequence: TGTGCCACCAGCAGAGAGCTAGCGAGGAACACCGGGGAGCTGTTTTTT. Together with reference TRBV15 and TRBJ2-2, the CDR3 gives the full variable domain: DAMVIQNPRYQVTQFGKPVTLSCSQTLNHNVMYWYQQKSSQAPKLLFHYYDKDFNNEADTPDNFQSRRPNTSFCFLDIRSPGLGDTAMYLCATSRELARNTGELFFGEGSRLTVL.